This T cell receptor (beta chain) stems from a study of T cell responses to AZD1222 COVID-19 vaccine. Study-wide points: Seropositive status at baseline applied to only six AZD1222 recipients. Clonal diversity may have been underestimated, and the donors were mostly white British, with more females than males.

In this sample, this clone turned up a few times. Its antigen is as yet unknown. Generated by immunoSEQ multiplex PCR, the TCRdb table keeps only in-frame clones and is missing some. The sample includes roughly 140,000 clones, more than 85% seen only once; the top ten take 10% to 15%. Here the sequenced sample was peripheral blood, taken after recovery from COVID-19. The clonotype originates from an adult who had recovered from COVID-19.

In nucleotides, the CDR3 is TGTGCCAGCAGTTTCCGATGGGTCTCCCTGGAGCGAGCGGACACCGGGGAGCTGTTTTTT. It encodes CASSFRWVSLERADTGELFF. J is TRBJ2-2 and V is TRBV28; tentative D call: TRBD2 (5 bases). The germline V and J ends were trimmed by 3 bases and 3 bases, with 26 bases remaining between them. This CDR3 contains 20 residues. The germline CDR1 and CDR2 sequences are MDHEN and SYDVKM.